This paragraph covers one T cell receptor beta chain sequence. This sample was taken from a study of OX40 agonist ivuxolimab in advanced cancers. Study-level background: Recorded diagnoses for dose-escalation patients were hepatocellular carcinoma, melanoma, renal cell or head and neck cancer. One hepatocellular carcinoma and a couple of cutaneous melanoma patients partially responded.

Profiling relied on immunoSEQ multiplex PCR, and the TCRdb table lists in-frame clones only, not all of them. The profile shows around 65,000 clones, roughly 90% of them singletons. The CDR3 contains 17 residues. Per the germline V gene, CDR1 is LNHDA and CDR2 is SQIVND (reference sequence). V dropped 1 base and J dropped 5; count of bases not matched to a gene: 10. The genes are TRBV19 and TRBJ2-1; 8 bases agree with TRBD2. The sample consisted of CD4+ or CD8+ T cells sorted from blood, taken in a trial of the OX40 agonist ivuxolimab. This clonotype originated in an adult with an advanced solid tumor such as melanoma, head and neck, liver or kidney cancer. CDR3 bases: TGTGCCAGTAGTATAGGAGGAAGCGGGAGTCCCAACAATGAGCAGTTCTTC. It is translated as CASSIGGSGSPNNEQFF.